The following is a TCR beta chain sequence with its context. The antigen is unknown. Clones were sequenced by immunoSEQ multiplex PCR, and TCRdb holds only the in-frame ones, with some missing. The sample includes some 33,000 clones, over 75% seen only once; the top ten take roughly 16%. These data are taken from a study of T cells in localized non-small cell lung cancer. Overall study findings and caveats: Maximal T cell clonality occurred in uninvolved adjacent lung, with tumor ranking below it.

CDR3 size: 14 residues. Germline values: CDR1 MNHEY, CDR2 SVGAGI. The V gene end was trimmed by 2 bases and the J gene end by 3 bases; junction bases not matched to a gene: 0. The sample was peripheral blood, taken before any cancer treatment. V is TRBV6-5 and J is TRBJ2-5; TRBD2 agrees at 10 bases. The TCR comes from a male donor aged 60 or older with stage III squamous cell lung carcinoma. For the CDR3, the DNA is TGTGCCAGCAGTTACGGACTAGCGGAAGAGACCCAGTACTTC. This sequence encodes CASSYGLAEETQYF.